Described below is a single T cell receptor (beta chain) sequence and its context. As yet, its antigen is unknown. This sample is part of a study of cytomegalovirus exposure and HLA in healthy donors. Study background: Earlier work reported 95 million to 130 million unique TCR beta sequences from about 200 million T cells. Study-wide points: When the data were analyzed later, several of the most significant clusters appeared to be linked to common viral pathogens.

V was trimmed by 5 bases and J by 3 bases, leaving 16 bases between them. The CDR3 runs to 16 residues. From germline, CDR1 is SEHNR and CDR2 FQNEAQ (reference sequence). The PCR used 60 Vbeta and 13 Jbeta primers. TCRdb's copy holds only in-frame clones and misses some; the assay was immunoSEQ multiplex PCR. The sample lists over 40,000 clones; 87% were seen once. Sequenced: PBMCs. This sequence joins TRBV7-9 and TRBJ2-2; D may be TRBD1 (6 bases). The receptor's source is a middle-aged woman in good health and CMV-seropositive. The CDR3 protein is CASSTPRTGYTGELFF. CDR3 bases: TGTGCCAGCAGCACACCTCGTACAGGGTACACCGGGGAGCTGTTTTTT.